Sequencing of this T cell receptor (beta chain) was carried out in a study of Graves' ophthalmopathy and Graves' hyperthyroidism. Germline V CDR1 and CDR2: SGHTA, FQGNSA. The CDR3 has 16 residues. V was pared by 0 bases and J by 2 bases, with 13 bases between. Other autoimmune diseases, uncontrolled infections, pregnancy or lactation led to the exclusion of patients. Beta-chain TCR CDR3 regions were amplified from RNA transcripts. An opening RT-PCR round employed HTBI primers and preceded a second-round multiplex PCR. From the multiplex PCR reads, TCRdb called clonotypes with MiXCR, one entry per CDR3 protein. Of about 620,000 distinct CDR3 sequences listed, about 20% are singletons. This clonotype was seen repeatedly, ten times or more.

This chain links TRBV7-2 with TRBJ2-5, with D perhaps TRBD1 or TRBD2 (6 bases each). The receptor was derived from a woman between 18 and 29 years old with stable Graves' hyperthyroidism. Some clones in this sample may be carry-over from other donors' samples. Sequencing used peripheral blood. The CDR3 here is CASSLAARRGQETQYF. Here the CDR3 DNA reads TGTGCCAGCAGCTTAGCGGCTAGGAGGGGGCAAGAGACCCAGTACTTC.